A single sample is the source of the 10 T cell receptor beta chains below, sequenced in a study of blood T cell repertoires in COVID-19 (dated by TCRdb to between 2020 and 2021). Receptors were amplified or captured by the immunoSEQ multiplex PCR assay. As stored in TCRdb, this immuneACCESS dataset retains in-frame rearrangements with V and J assigned. A fraction of the clones does not appear; measured against another copy, unresolved V genes explain less than half of the discrepancy, and the remainder lacks a known reason. For this sample there are 150,000 to 200,000 clones; around 79% appear just once. The ten biggest clones cover around 17% of the sample. Material for sequencing was PBMCs or T cells enriched from blood (not recorded which). The receptors come from an older woman in a cohort exposed to, infected with or recovered from COVID-19 (not recorded which).

Only one count was recorded for this clone. The chain couples TRBV19 to TRBJ1-5; possible D gene TRBD1, 6 bases. Between the trimmed V and J ends, which lost 4 bases and 0 bases, there was a span of 16 bases. Per germline, CDR1 LNHDA and CDR2 SQIVND (reference sequence). The CDR3 has 17 amino acids. CDR3 DNA sequence: TGTGCCAGTAGTAGGGCCAGGGGTGCTATTAGCAATCAGCCCCAGCATTTT. Its translation is CASSRARGAISNQPQHF. Together with reference TRBV19 and TRBJ1-5, the CDR3 gives the full variable domain: DGGITQSPKYLFRKEGQNVTLSCEQNLNHDAMYWYRQDPGQGLRLIYYSQIVNDFQKGDIAEGYSVSREKKESFPLTVTSAQKNPTAFYLCASSRARGAISNQPQHFGDGTRLSIL.

V is TRBV6-5 and J is TRBJ2-3, with TRBD2 matching 10 bases. Germline-derived CDR1 and CDR2 are MNHEY and SVGAGI. The ends lost 2 bases at V and 5 bases at J; junction bases unmatched: 7. This CDR3 has 16 residues. This CDR3 is CASSYRGLADGDTQYF. CDR3 DNA sequence: TGTGCCAGCAGTTACCGCGGACTAGCGGATGGAGATACGCAGTATTTT.

The chain combines TRBV12-3 or TRBV12-4 with TRBJ1-2, with D unclear. V lost 3 bases and J 6 bases, leaving 11 bases between the germline ends. CDR3 length: 13 residues. The CDR3 reads CASSLGRGNGYTF. The CDR3 bases are TGTGCCAGCAGTTTGGGTCGGGGTAATGGCTACACCTTC.

This clone showed up just once. The chain carries TRBV11-2 and TRBJ1-6; TRBD1 agrees at 9 bases. Germline values: CDR1 SGHAT, CDR2 FQNNGV. Losses at the gene ends were 2 bases for V and 8 bases for J; bases not matched to a gene: 4. This CDR3 is built from 15 residues. This CDR3 reads CASSLPGQGDSPLHF. For the CDR3, the DNA is TGTGCCAGCAGCTTACCGGGACAGGGAGATTCACCCCTCCACTTT.

The J gene is TRBJ2-7, the V gene TRBV18, with TRBD1 matching 9 bases. Germline values: CDR1 KGHSH, CDR2 LQKENI. V shed 4 bases, J shed 0 bases, and the junction held 22 bases outside the gene matches. The CDR3 has 21 residues. The DNA of the CDR3 is TGTGCCAGCTCACAACAGGGGGCGGGTATATACTCCTCCCTTAGCTCCTACGAGCAGTACTTC. This sequence encodes CASSQQGAGIYSSLSSYEQYF.

The genes are TRBV5-1 and TRBJ2-5, with 7 bases matching TRBD2. CDR3 length: 13 amino acids. The germline CDR1 and CDR2 sequences are SGHRS and YFSETQ. With 4 bases clipped from V and 4 bases from J, the junction kept 4 bases outside the gene matches. The CDR3 spells CASSREDRETQYF. CDR3 sequence (DNA): TGCGCCAGCAGCCGGGAGGACCGAGAGACCCAGTACTTC.

This CDR3 is CASSRGVEETQYF. The CDR3, as DNA: TGTGCCAGTAGTAGAGGCGTAGAAGAGACCCAGTACTTC. The V call is TRBV19, the J call TRBJ2-5; D is undetermined. The CDR3 runs to 13 residues. With 4 bases removed from V and 3 bases from J, the gap between germline ends came to 9 bases. The germline CDR1 and CDR2 sequences are LNHDA and SQIVND (reference sequence).

This clone was counted a single time. The genes are TRBV4-2 and TRBJ2-7; 7 positions agree with TRBD2. Germline CDR1 is LGHNA and CDR2 is YNFKEQ. The V and J ends lost 3 bases and 4 bases, in that order; junction bases with no gene match: 9. The CDR3 runs to 15 residues. The chain's CDR3 is CASSQERGGRYEQYF. The DNA of the CDR3 is TGTGCCAGCAGCCAGGAGCGGGGAGGGAGATACGAGCAGTACTTC.

The rearrangement uses TRBV28 and TRBJ2-1; the match to TRBD2 covers 7 bases. The CDR3 covers 14 residues. V lost 3 bases to trimming and J lost 5 bases; unmatched junction nucleotides: 4. CDR1 and CDR2 from the germline V gene are MDHEN and SYDVKM. CDR3 region: CASSFAGEDNEQFF. Here the CDR3 DNA reads TGTGCCAGCAGTTTTGCGGGAGAGGACAATGAGCAGTTCTTC.

The V and J genes are TRBV10-3 and TRBJ1-2; TRBD1 aligns across 9 bases. This CDR3 region has 15 residues. J gave up 1 base and V 6 bases, and 6 bases lay outside the gene matches. Looked up from germline, CDR1 is ENHRY and CDR2 is SYGVKD. CDR3 amino acids: CAISWTGENNYGYTF. The CDR3 nucleotides are TGTGCCATCAGCTGGACAGGGGAAAATAACTATGGCTACACCTTC.